These 3 T cell receptor beta chains share one sample of origin, sequenced in a study of technical replicates of blood from a handful of donors. Repertoires were generated with immunoSEQ multiplex PCR, while TCRdb's copy carries only in-frame clones and drops some. The sample has around 83,000 clones, around nine tenths seen once. Sequencing input: T cells isolated from PBMCs. These receptor sequences come from a human donor in good health.

The chain carries TRBV2 and TRBJ2-7; D call uncertain. The CDR3 is made up of 12 amino acids. Germline V gene lookup returns CDR1 SNHLY and CDR2 FYNNEI. V was clipped by 5 bases and J by 0 bases, with 5 bases between them. The CDR3 DNA reads TGTGCCAGCAGTCGCGACTCCTACGAGCAGTACTTC. The encoded protein is CASSRDSYEQYF.

V and J are TRBV25-1 and TRBJ2-7; D perhaps matches TRBD2 (5 bases). Germline assignment: CDR1 MGHDK and CDR2 SYGVNS. The CDR3 runs 15 residues. V lost 5 bases and J 1 base, leaving 15 bases between the germline ends. Written as DNA, the CDR3 is TGTGCCAGCAGTCCCCCCGGCCGGGGATCCTACGAGCAGTACTTC. Encoded protein: CASSPPGRGSYEQYF.

The chain combines TRBV7-2 with TRBJ1-5, with D tentatively TRBD1 (6 bases). The germline V and J ends were trimmed by 5 bases and 6 bases, with 20 bases remaining between them. The CDR3 has 16 amino acids. Germline V CDR1 and CDR2: SGHTA, FQGNSA. The CDR3 protein is CASSRVGGGEGQPQHF. CDR3 DNA: TGTGCCAGCAGCCGGGTCGGGGGGGGCGAAGGTCAGCCCCAGCATTTT.